This TCR beta chain was identified in a study of spatial heterogeneity in lung cancer. Points from the study as a whole: Expanded alpha and beta TCR counts within tumors tracked tumor mutation counts.

This clonotype rates as medium-sized. What it recognizes is unknown. Time point: sample taken at primary tumor resection. Samples were obtained from approximately 72 donors, all untreated early-stage non-small cell lung cancer patients. Tumor, nontumor lung or frozen PBMC supplied whole RNA that was sequenced unsorted. Single TCR cDNA molecules each had their own unique molecular identifier. Via MiXCR, TCRdb re-called the 5' RACE reads, giving one row per CDR3 protein. The data show about 10,000 distinct CDR3 sequences, 12% seen once. Looked up from germline, CDR1 is SGHRS and CDR2 is YFSETQ. Between the trimmed V and J ends, which lost 0 bases and 0 bases, there was a span of 3 bases. The CDR3 runs 14 residues.

The TCR originated in a male donor with early-stage non-small cell lung cancer. The specimen comprised lung tumor tissue, sampled at surgery. The chain has TRBV5-1 and TRBJ2-2; unclear D gene. The CDR3 region is CASSLVSNTGELFF. DNA for the CDR3: TGCGCCAGCAGCTTGGTTTCGAACACCGGGGAGCTGTTTTTT.